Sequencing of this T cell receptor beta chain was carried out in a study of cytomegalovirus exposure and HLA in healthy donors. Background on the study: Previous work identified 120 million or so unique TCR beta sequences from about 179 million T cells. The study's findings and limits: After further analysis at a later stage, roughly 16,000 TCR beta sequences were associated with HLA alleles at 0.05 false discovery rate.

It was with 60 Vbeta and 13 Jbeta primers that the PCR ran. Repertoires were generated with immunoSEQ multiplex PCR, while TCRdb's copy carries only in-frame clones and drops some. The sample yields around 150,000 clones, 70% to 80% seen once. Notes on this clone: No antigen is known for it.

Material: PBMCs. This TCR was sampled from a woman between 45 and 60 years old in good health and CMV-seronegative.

In DNA, the CDR3 is TGTGCCAGCAGTTACTTGACAGGGGTTCGGGATACGCAGTATTTT. Its protein product is CASSYLTGVRDTQYF. V gene TRBV6-5 combines with J gene TRBJ2-3; TRBD1 matches 8 bases. The CDR3 is 15 residues long. With V trimmed by 1 base and J by 6 bases, 6 bases remained unmatched. Germline assignment: CDR1 MNHEY and CDR2 SVGAGI.